The next 3 T cell receptor beta chains were all read from a single sample in a study of cytomegalovirus exposure and HLA in healthy donors. PCR primers comprised 60 Vbeta and 13 Jbeta primers. The method was immunoSEQ multiplex PCR; TCRdb's version includes in-frame clones alone and lacks a portion of them. The table includes roughly 100,000 clones, around 73% detected once. The source material was PBMCs. The origin of the receptors is a man between 35 and 55 years old in good health and CMV-seronegative.

The chain joins TRBV27 to TRBJ2-1; unclear D gene. Looked up from germline, CDR1 is MNHEY and CDR2 is SMNVEV (reference sequence). Trimming stripped 0 bases from V and 8 bases from J, with 5 bases between. The CDR3 contains 12 residues. CDR3 coding DNA: TGTGCCAGCAGTTTATCGGGCTATGAGCAGTTCTTC. It yields the protein CASSLSGYEQFF.

V usage is TRBV2 and J usage is TRBJ1-2; tentatively, D is TRBD1 (6 bases). The CDR3 is 13 residues long. The V and J ends lost 5 bases and 2 bases respectively, with 9 bases between them. Germline loops: CDR1 SNHLY, CDR2 FYNNEI. CDR3 amino acids: CASSPDRNYGYTF. CDR3 coding DNA: TGTGCCAGCAGTCCTGACAGGAACTATGGCTACACCTTC.

The V call is TRBV4-1, the J call TRBJ2-2; TRBD2 matches at 8 bases. The CDR3 has 16 residues. The germline CDR1 and CDR2 sequences are MGHRA and YSYEKL. With 0 bases clipped from V and 7 bases from J, the junction kept 7 bases outside the gene matches. For the CDR3, the DNA is TGCGCCAGCAGCCAAGATTCATGGACTAGCAGCGGGGAGCTGTTTTTT. Encoded protein: CASSQDSWTSSGELFF.